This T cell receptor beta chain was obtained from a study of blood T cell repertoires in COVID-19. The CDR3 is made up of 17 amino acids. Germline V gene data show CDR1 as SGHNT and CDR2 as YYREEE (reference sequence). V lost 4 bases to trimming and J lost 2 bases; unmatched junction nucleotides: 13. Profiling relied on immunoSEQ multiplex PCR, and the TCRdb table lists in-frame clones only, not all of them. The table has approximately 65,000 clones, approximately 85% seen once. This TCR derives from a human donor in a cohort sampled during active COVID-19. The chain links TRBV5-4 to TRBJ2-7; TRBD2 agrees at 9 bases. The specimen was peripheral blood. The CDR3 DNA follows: TGTGCCAGCAGCCGCGCCGGGACTAGCAGGGCCCCCTACGAGCAGTACTTC. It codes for CASSRAGTSRAPYEQYF. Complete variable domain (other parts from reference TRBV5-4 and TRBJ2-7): ETGVTQSPTHLIKTRGQQVTLRCSSQSGHNTVSWYQQALGQGPQFIFQYYREEENGRGNFPPRFSGLQFPNYSSELNVNALELDDSALYLCASSRAGTSRAPYEQYFGPGTRLTVT.